This is a list of T cell receptor beta chains from one sample in a study of PD-L1 blockade in urothelial cancer. Only in-frame clones appear in the TCRdb table, and some are missing; sequencing was by immunoSEQ multiplex PCR. The sample shows tens of thousands of clones, around four fifths of them seen only once. The material was PBMCs, obtained around atezolizumab (anti-PD-L1) treatment. These TCRs come from a man between 35 and 55 years old with urothelial cancer. The CDR3 runs from the conserved cysteine through the conserved F or W. A D gene is named only where the DNA matches it firmly. Size tells how often a clone was seen (once, few, many) or the class of an expanded clone, and some rows leave it out.

size	D	J	V	DNA	CDR3
once	TRBD2	TRBJ2-7	TRBV7-2	TGTGCCACTACCGGGACTAGCGGTTACGAGCAGTACTTC	CATTGTSGYEQYF
few	NA	TRBJ1-1	TRBV5-4	TGTGCCAGCAGCTTCAGGGATATCACTGAAGCTTTCTTT	CASSFRDITEAFF
NA	NA	TRBJ2-1	TRBV4-1	TGCGCCAGCAGCCAAGAACCGGGATTCACCTCCTACAATGAGCAGTTCTTC	CASSQEPGFTSYNEQFF
NA	NA	TRBJ2-3	TRBV9	TGTGCCAGCAGCGCCCGAAGGGCGGGATCGACAGATACGCAGTATTTT	CASSARRAGSTDTQYF
NA	TRBD1	TRBJ1-2	TRBV5-4	TGTGCCAGCAGCTATTCGACAGGGACCTATGGCTACACCTTC	CASSYSTGTYGYTF
NA	NA	TRBJ2-5	TRBV4-3	TGCGCCAGCAGCCAAGATATTGGGACACCAGAGACCCAGTACTTC	CASSQDIGTPETQYF
NA	TRBD2	TRBJ2-1	TRBV9	TGTGCCTGTTCCGGGACTAGCGAGTACAATGAGCAGTTCTTC	CACSGTSEYNEQFF
NA	TRBD2	TRBJ2-1	TRBV10-3	TGTGCCATCAGTGGTCCTAGCGGGAGCCCAACGGGTGAGCAGTTCTTC	CAISGPSGSPTGEQFF
NA	TRBD1	TRBJ1-1	TRBV5-4	TGTGCCAGCAGCCCAGGGGGGAGGAACACTGAAGCTTTCTTT	CASSPGGRNTEAFF
NA	TRBD1	TRBJ1-1	TRBV18	TGTGCCAGCTCACCACAACAGGGGCGCACTGAAGCTTTCTTT	CASSPQQGRTEAFF
NA	TRBD1	TRBJ2-7	TRBV5-6	TGTGCCAGCAGCACCACCCCCGGGACAGGGGGGTACGAGCAGTACTTC	CASSTTPGTGGYEQYF
NA	NA	TRBJ2-4	TRBV9	TGTGCCAGCAGCGCCAGGAATGAGAAAAACATTCAGTACTTC	CASSARNEKNIQYF
NA	TRBD2	TRBJ2-1	TRBV11-1	TGTGCCAGCAGACTAGCGGGATTTTACAATGAGCAGTTCTTC	CASRLAGFYNEQFF
NA	NA	TRBJ1-2	TRBV9	TGTGCCAGCAGCGTAGCTGGGAGTACTAACTATGGCTACACCTTC	CASSVAGSTNYGYTF
once	NA	TRBJ2-7	TRBV5-6	TGTGCCAGCAGCCTTCCCGGGGTGAGCTCCTACGAGCAGTACTTC	CASSLPGVSSYEQYF
NA	TRBD1	TRBJ1-5	TRBV19	TGTGCCAGTAGTATTGTAGGGACAGGACTAATCGAAAATCAGCCCCAGCATTTT	CASSIVGTGLIENQPQHF
NA	TRBD1	TRBJ2-5	TRBV29-1	TGCAGCGTTGGCAGGGGGCGCCAAGAGACCCAGTACTTC	CSVGRGRQETQYF
NA	NA	TRBJ1-2	TRBV2	TGTGCCAGCCGCCTCCCTACTAACTATGGCTACACCTTC	CASRLPTNYGYTF
NA	NA	TRBJ1-5	TRBV7-9	TGTGCCAGCAGCTTAGGCTCAGGGCTTAGCAATCAGCCCCAGCATTTT	CASSLGSGLSNQPQHF
NA	NA	TRBJ2-1	TRBV20-1	TGCAGTGCTTCCCCTAATGAGCAGTTCTTC	CSASPNEQFF
NA	NA	TRBJ1-5	TRBV4-1	TGCGCCAGCAGCCAGACGGAGGGAGGCAATCAGCCCCAGCATTTT	CASSQTEGGNQPQHF
NA	NA	TRBJ2-3	TRBV7-9	TGTGCCAGCGTCGAGGGCGGGGGCACAGATACGCAGTATTTT	CASVEGGGTDTQYF
NA	NA	TRBJ1-4	TRBV6-1	TGTGCCAGCAGTGCCCCGATGGGGGGGAGCAAAGGAAAACTGTTTTTT	CASSAPMGGSKGKLFF
NA	TRBD1	TRBJ2-7	TRBV7-3	TGTGCCAGCAGCTCCGACTGGGACAGGGACTGGGGGGGCTCCTACGAGCAGTACTTC	CASSSDWDRDWGGSYEQYF
NA	TRBD2	TRBJ2-5	TRBV19	TGTGCCAGTAGTACGGCGACTAGCGGGAAACAAGAGACCCAGTACTTC	CASSTATSGKQETQYF
NA	TRBD1	TRBJ2-7	TRBV28	TGTGCCAGCAATACCTTGGCGACCGGGACAGGGCCTTACGAGCAGTACTTC	CASNTLATGTGPYEQYF
NA	NA	TRBJ1-1	TRBV14	TGTGCCAGCAGCCAGCAAAGCAGGGTGCGAGCTTTCTTT	CASSQQSRVRAFF